This T cell receptor beta chain was retrieved from a study of blood T cell repertoires in COVID-19. Whole-study context: COVID-19 samples from acute and convalescent phases originated in the United States, Italy and Spain. Sample material is recorded as cDNA or gDNA derived from T cells, B-cell-depleted T cells, or PBMCs.

Trimming took off 5 bases at V and 0 bases at J, with 14 bases between the two ends. This CDR3 has 16 residues. The germline CDR1 and CDR2 sequences are SGHAT and FQNNGV. In the source study's methods: Amplification of reference gene primers was used by the study to estimate nucleated cell counts. Generated by immunoSEQ multiplex PCR, the TCRdb table keeps only in-frame clones and is missing some. V and J calls and clone size are copied from that table; D and trimming were computed from the DNA. The sample contains tens of thousands of clones, around 79% of which appear only once. The rearrangement uses TRBV11-2 and TRBJ2-1; D may be TRBD1 (6 bases). The material sequenced was peripheral blood. This receptor was identified in a man between 65 and 85 years old with active or convalescent COVID-19. In DNA, the CDR3 is TGTGCCAGCAGCCCTGGACAGCTTAGCTCCTACAATGAGCAGTTCTTC. Protein product: CASSPGQLSSYNEQFF.